This entry is about one T cell receptor beta chain. Its antigen is not known. CDR3 length: 14 residues. CDR1 and CDR2 from the germline V gene are ENHRY and SYGVKD. Trimming cost V 9 bases and J 1 base, with 16 bases left between them. This record belongs to a study of shared clonotypes between healthy human individuals. Overall study results and limits: Tissue TCR repertoires likely differ from these blood-only repertoires.

Sequencing was performed on unsorted PBMC DNA using ten immunoSEQ deep assay plates. Libraries were prepared by immunoSEQ multiplex PCR; TCRdb keeps only in-frame clonotypes and omits some of them. Seen here are hundreds of thousands of clones, approximately 71% observed once, and the top ten hold around 12%. This clonotype originated in a woman between 35 and 50 years old in good health. Some clones in this sample may be carry-over from other donors' samples. Sequenced material: PBMCs. The chain carries TRBV10-3 and TRBJ2-7, with D possibly being TRBD1 (5 bases). CDR3 coding DNA: TGTGCCATAGGCGAAGAAGGGGTTTCCTACGAGCAGTACTTC. Amino acid sequence: CAIGEEGVSYEQYF.